These T cell receptor beta chains were read from a single sample in a study of T cell repertoires in cytomegalovirus infection. TCRdb called the reads again in MiXCR, with one record for every CDR3 protein. The sample records hundreds of thousands of distinct CDR3 sequences, 15% to 20% being singletons. The sequencing input was PBMCs. These receptors were taken from a human donor in good health (CMV status not recorded). Some clones in this sample may be carry-over from other donors' samples. CDR3s include the opening cysteine and the closing phenylalanine or tryptophan. The order of the fields is D gene, clone size, V gene, J gene, CDR3 protein, CDR3 DNA. The D gene is left open where the match is weak. Only some rows state a clone size, as once, few, many or a class for expanded clones.

>TRBD2|few|TRBV7-2|TRBJ2-2
CASSLRLSGGGGTGELFF
TGTGCCAGCAGCCTAAGACTAAGCGGGGGGGGGGGCACCGGGGAGCTGTTTTTT
>-|-|TRBV12-3/TRBV12-4|TRBJ1-1
CASSSRPELYTKAFF
TGTGCCAGCAGTTCGCGACCCGAACTATACACTAAAGCTTTCTTT
>-|few|TRBV6-5|TRBJ2-7
CASKSSYEQYF
TGTGCCAGCAAGTCCTCCTACGAGCAGTACTTC
>-|few|TRBV2|TRBJ2-2
CASRRATVTTGELFF
TGTGCCAGCAGGCGGGCGACAGTGACCACCGGGGAGCTGTTTTTT
>TRBD1|-|TRBV29-1|TRBJ1-2
CSVELGQVPGYGYTF
TGCAGCGTTGAATTGGGACAGGTTCCTGGCTATGGCTACACCTTC
>-|-|TRBV4-1|TRBJ1-4
CASSQDIGGWDEKLFF
TGCGCCAGCAGCCAAGATATAGGAGGATGGGATGAAAAACTGTTTTTT
>TRBD2|many|TRBV12-3/TRBV12-4|TRBJ2-4
CASSLTGGASKNIQYF
TGTGCCAGCAGTTTAACCGGGGGGGCCTCCAAAAACATTCAGTACTTC
>-|few|TRBV5-1|TRBJ2-7
CASSFSDGPYEQYF
TGCGCCAGCAGCTTCTCGGACGGGCCCTACGAGCAGTACTTC
>-|-|TRBV12-3/TRBV12-4|TRBJ2-1
CASSSFQDNEQFF
TGTGCCAGCAGTTCCTTTCAAGACAATGAGCAGTTCTTC
>TRBD1|-|TRBV9|TRBJ1-1
CASSIKTGGFTEAFF
TGTGCCAGCAGCATTAAGACAGGGGGCTTCACTGAAGCTTTCTTT
>-|-|TRBV18|TRBJ1-6
CASSPVYKGMTLNSPLHF
TGTGCCAGCTCACCAGTTTACAAGGGGATGACCCTTAATTCACCCCTCCACTTT
>-|-|TRBV19|TRBJ1-2
CASTKGVLNGYGYTF
TGTGCCAGTACCAAGGGCGTCCTGAATGGCTATGGCTACACCTTC
>-|-|TRBV7-6|TRBJ2-1
CAGSLEGGAGTAYNEQFF
TGTGCCGGCAGCTTAGAGGGTGGGGCAGGGACGGCATACAATGAGCAGTTCTTC
>-|many|TRBV11-3|TRBJ2-7
CASSLSYAASEQYF
TGTGCCAGCAGCTTATCGTACGCGGCCAGCGAGCAGTACTTC
>-|many|TRBV6-4|TRBJ2-1
CASSTQGSGNNEQFF
TGTGCCAGCAGTACTCAGGGGAGTGGCAACAATGAGCAGTTCTTC
>-|-|TRBV5-5|TRBJ2-1
CASSIGGVLSEQFF
TGTGCCAGCAGCATTGGCGGGGTTCTGAGCGAGCAGTTCTTC
>-|-|TRBV15|TRBJ2-7
CATSRDNGGQYF
TGTGCCACCAGCAGAGATAACGGAGGGCAGTACTTC
>-|once|TRBV5-1|TRBJ1-4
CASSFGQTTNEKLFF
TGCGCCAGCAGCTTCGGACAGACAACTAATGAAAAACTGTTTTTT
>-|-|TRBV27|TRBJ1-6
CASRVDGNYSPLHF
TGTGCCAGCAGGGTGGACGGGAACTACTCACCCCTCCACTTT
>TRBD2|many|TRBV7-2|TRBJ2-3
CASSSQRGGLPDTQYF
TGTGCCAGCAGCTCCCAGCGGGGGGGCCTCCCAGATACGCAGTATTTT
>-|-|TRBV5-6|TRBJ2-7
CASSPRGGLAYEQYF
TGTGCCAGCAGCCCCAGGGGAGGATTGGCCTACGAGCAGTACTTC
>TRBD1|many|TRBV6-2/TRBV6-3|TRBJ1-1
CASSYSYVGQNSLMNTEAFF
TGTGCCAGCAGTTACTCGTATGTGGGACAGAACTCACTCATGAACACTGAAGCTTTCTTT
>-|many|TRBV7-8|TRBJ1-1
CASSSTPGIGRNTEAFF
TGTGCCAGCAGCTCAACCCCAGGGATAGGTCGGAACACTGAAGCTTTCTTT
>-|few|TRBV12-3/TRBV12-4|TRBJ2-3
CASSLGPKRTDTQYF
TGTGCCAGCAGTTTGGGCCCAAAGCGCACAGATACGCAGTATTTT
>-|-|TRBV18|TRBJ1-1
CASSPPSRSEAFF
TGTGCCAGCTCACCACCCTCCAGATCTGAAGCTTTCTTT
>-|few|TRBV5-5|TRBJ2-2
CASSPPATVNTGELFF
TGTGCCAGCAGCCCTCCGGCGACAGTGAACACCGGGGAGCTGTTTTTT
>TRBD2|few|TRBV20-1|TRBJ2-1
CSPWASGGYNEQFF
TGCAGTCCCTGGGCTAGCGGGGGGTACAATGAGCAGTTCTTC
>-|few|TRBV4-2|TRBJ1-1
CASSQGSDNTEAFF
TGTGCCAGCAGCCAAGGCTCAGACAACACTGAAGCTTTCTTT
>-|many|TRBV7-8|TRBJ2-7
CASSLANRKEQYF
TGTGCCAGCAGCTTAGCCAATCGGAAGGAGCAGTACTTC
>TRBD1|-|TRBV27|TRBJ1-2
CASSTTGGGYGYTF
TGTGCCAGCAGTACCACAGGGGGTGGCTATGGCTACACCTTC
>-|-|TRBV11-2|TRBJ1-2
CASTSLGGGYGGYTF
TGTGCCAGCACCTCCCTCGGTGGGGGATATGGAGGCTACACCTTC
>-|-|TRBV6-2/TRBV6-3|TRBJ2-7
CASSVRYEQYF
TGTGCCAGCAGTGTGCGGTACGAGCAGTACTTC
>TRBD2|once|TRBV2|TRBJ2-3
CASSEGGTSARGTQYF
TGTGCCAGCAGTGAAGGGGGGACTAGTGCTCGGGGTACGCAGTATTTT